Listed here are 29 T cell receptor beta chains from one sample, sequenced in a study of cytomegalovirus exposure and HLA in healthy donors. Method: immunoSEQ multiplex PCR; TCRdb's copy keeps in-frame clones and lacks some. The table records approximately 97,000 clones, about 94% of them present only once. The specimen was PBMCs. The receptors were sampled from a woman aged 25 to 39 in good health and CMV-seropositive.

The CDR3 loop is CASSLNQGNTIYF. The CDR3 DNA reads as TGTGCCAGCAGCCTGAACCAGGGAAACACCATATATTTT. The chain joins TRBV6-5 to TRBJ1-3; D not resolved. Germline values: CDR1 MNHEY, CDR2 SVGAGI. The CDR3 has 13 residues. The germline V and J ends were trimmed by 6 bases and 4 bases, with 10 bases remaining between them.

The chain recombines TRBV5-1 with TRBJ2-7; the D is unclear. The V end lost 1 base, the J end lost 5 bases, and 10 bases lay between the germline ends. This CDR3 contains 13 residues. Per germline, CDR1 SGHRS and CDR2 YFSETQ. The CDR3 reads CASSLIPVNEQYF. CDR3 DNA: TGCGCCAGCAGCTTGATTCCCGTAAACGAGCAGTACTTC.

V is TRBV19 and J is TRBJ2-5; perhaps TRBD2 as D (6 bases). The CDR3 loop spans 15 amino acids. Germline CDR1 and CDR2: LNHDA and SQIVND (reference sequence). With 6 bases removed from V and 4 bases from J, the gap between germline ends came to 18 bases. The CDR3 DNA sequence: TGTGCCAGTAGCATCCGAAGGGAGGTTGGAGAGACCCAGTACTTC. This encodes CASSIRREVGETQYF.

Turning to this clone: Distinct nucleotide sequences in the sample also encode this CDR3. The rearrangement joins TRBV7-2 to TRBJ2-1, with 9 bases fitting TRBD2. CDR1 SGHTA and CDR2 FQGNSA come from the germline V gene. With 0 bases clipped from V and 3 bases from J, the junction kept 3 bases outside the gene matches. The CDR3 consists of 16 residues. The CDR3 loop reads CASSLAFSGSYNEQFF. CDR3 coding DNA: TGTGCCAGCAGCTTAGCGTTTAGCGGGAGCTACAATGAGCAGTTCTTC.

The chain combines TRBV27 with TRBJ2-1; perhaps TRBD2 as D (5 bases). CDR1 is MNHEY, CDR2 SMNVEV, per germline (reference sequence). V shed 6 bases and J shed 8 bases, with 11 bases lying between them. There are 12 residues in the CDR3. The CDR3 here is CASSLRRDEQFF. CDR3 DNA sequence: TGTGCCAGCAGCTTACGGCGGGATGAGCAGTTCTTC.

This chain links TRBV5-4 with TRBJ1-4; 10 nucleotides match TRBD1. Trimming removed 4 bases from V and 6 bases from J; junction bases left unmatched: 9. CDR3 length: 16 residues. CDR1 and CDR2 (germline): SGHNT, YYREEE (reference sequence). The CDR3 sequence is CASSPGQGNGDEKLFF. Written as DNA, the CDR3 is TGTGCCAGCAGCCCGGGACAGGGGAACGGGGATGAAAAACTGTTTTTT.

This clone was detected once. J is TRBJ1-5 and V is TRBV9, with TRBD1 matching 8 bases. The length of the CDR3 is 15 residues. Trimming cost V 4 bases and J 4 bases; bases outside gene matches: 7. Germline values: CDR1 SGDLS, CDR2 YYNGEE. The CDR3 reads CASSLSGGSNQPQHF. The DNA for the CDR3 is TGTGCCAGCAGCTTATCAGGGGGCTCAAATCAGCCCCAGCATTTT.

The chain recombines TRBV28 with TRBJ1-4; D remains ambiguous. This CDR3 is 11 amino acids long. Germline CDR1 is MDHEN and CDR2 is SYDVKM. V gave up 5 bases and J gave up 7 bases, with 5 bases separating them. The CDR3 nucleotides are TGTGCCAGCAGTATCGGTGAAAAACTGTTTTTT. As protein: CASSIGEKLFF.

CDR3 DNA: TGCGCCAGCAGCTCCGGACTAGCGTATAATCCCCCCTACAATGAGCAGTTCTTC. It codes for CASSSGLAYNPPYNEQFF. This sequence joins TRBV5-1 and TRBJ2-1, with 9 bases that match TRBD2. V gave up 3 bases and J gave up 2 bases; unmatched junction bases: 12. The CDR3 is made up of 18 amino acids. Germline CDR1 and CDR2: SGHRS and YFSETQ. Full variable domain (outside the CDR3, taken from reference TRBV5-1 and TRBJ2-1): KAGVTQTPRYLIKTRGQQVTLSCSPISGHRSVSWYQQTPGQGLQFLFEYFSETQRNKGNFPGRFSGRQFSNSRSEMNVSTLELGDSALYLCASSSGLAYNPPYNEQFFGPGTRLTVL.

The chain links TRBV30 to TRBJ1-2; no clear D. Germline V gives CDR1 GTSNPN, CDR2 SVGIG (reference sequence). The CDR3 is 14 residues long. The ends were cut back, 3 bases at V and 0 bases at J, with 11 bases in the middle. CDR3 bases: TGTGCCTGGAGGTACAGCCCTTCTAACTATGGCTACACCTTC. Translating it yields CAWRYSPSNYGYTF.

The chain recombines TRBV7-6 with TRBJ2-7, with D perhaps matching TRBD2 (6 bases). CDR1 and CDR2 (germline): SGHVS, FNYEAQ. V was pared by 5 bases and J by 7 bases, with 15 bases between. This CDR3 contains 13 residues. CDR3 DNA: TGTGCCAGCAGCCCCGGGGAGGTAGGGGAGCAGTACTTC. Translation gives CASSPGEVGEQYF.

The rearrangement joins TRBV5-6 to TRBJ2-7; D unclear. CDR3 size: 15 residues. Trimming left V 2 bases short and J 0 bases short, with 12 bases between. The germline V gene encodes CDR1 SGHDT and CDR2 YYEEEE. CDR3 bases: TGTGCCAGCAGCTTCTCGTTAAGCGACTCCTACGAGCAGTACTTC. Its protein is CASSFSLSDSYEQYF.

The chain has TRBV7-9 and TRBJ2-7; weak D call: TRBD2 (5 bases). With 5 bases removed from V and 0 bases from J, the gap between germline ends came to 11 bases. Germline loops: CDR1 SEHNR, CDR2 FQNEAQ (reference sequence). The CDR3 covers 14 residues. CDR3 region: CASSQRGSSYEQYF. DNA for the CDR3: TGTGCCAGCAGCCAACGGGGATCCTCCTACGAGCAGTACTTC.

The chain has TRBV18 and TRBJ2-3; 9 bases fit TRBD1. Looked up from germline, CDR1 is KGHSH and CDR2 is LQKENI. V lost 4 bases, J lost 5 bases, and 10 bases stayed unmatched. There are 16 residues in the CDR3. CDR3 sequence reads: CASSRLDRGFEDTQYF. DNA of the CDR3: TGTGCCAGCTCACGGTTAGACAGGGGGTTTGAAGATACGCAGTATTTT.

The rearrangement links TRBV7-9 to TRBJ2-7, with a weak D call TRBD1 (6 bases). Trimming removed 4 bases at V and 5 bases at J, with 18 bases between. The CDR3 totals 15 residues. Germline lookup yields CDR1 SEHNR and CDR2 FQNEAQ (reference sequence). The CDR3 DNA is TGTGCCAGCAGCTGGTCTGGACAGAGAAGCGACGAGCAGTACTTC. It yields the protein CASSWSGQRSDEQYF.

This chain uses TRBV30 with TRBJ2-7; a weak D match, TRBD1 (7 bases). The CDR3 runs to 13 residues. The germline V gene has CDR1 GTSNPN and CDR2 SVGIG (reference sequence). V was shortened by 8 bases and J by 3 bases, with 17 bases between the two germline ends. The CDR3 loop is CASRQGGYYEQYF. Written as DNA, the CDR3 is TGTGCCAGCAGACAGGGAGGATACTACGAGCAGTACTTC.

The chain has TRBV7-9 and TRBJ1-1, with 7 bases that match TRBD1. Trimming took 5 bases from V and 8 from J; bases not matched to a gene: 5. Germline CDR1 reads SEHNR; CDR2 reads FQNEAQ (reference sequence). The CDR3 covers 12 residues. CDR3 sequence: CASSQGGSEAFF. CDR3 bases: TGTGCCAGCAGCCAAGGGGGCAGCGAAGCTTTCTTT.

This clone showed up just once. This chain uses TRBV30 with TRBJ2-5; 14 bases are a match to TRBD2. Looked up from germline, CDR1 is GTSNPN and CDR2 is SVGIG (reference sequence). The CDR3 totals 16 residues. Germline trimming cut 4 bases from V and 5 bases from J; bases unmatched to any gene: 9. CDR3 amino acids: CAWTDKRTSGGETQYF. CDR3 sequence (DNA): TGTGCCTGGACCGACAAGAGGACTAGCGGGGGGGAGACCCAGTACTTC.

The chain couples TRBV29-1 to TRBJ2-1, with 13 bases matching TRBD2. Germline CDR1 and CDR2: SQVTM and ANQGSEA. The CDR3 covers 13 residues. J lost 7 bases, V lost 6 bases, and 3 bases had no gene match. In nucleotides, the CDR3 is TGCAGCGTACTAGCGGGAGGGCCTAATGAGCAGTTCTTC. It encodes CSVLAGGPNEQFF.

The chain joins TRBV5-1 to TRBJ2-7, with 8 nucleotides matching TRBD1. Germline CDR1 reads SGHRS; CDR2 reads YFSETQ. With 0 bases clipped from V and 4 bases from J, the junction kept 6 bases outside the gene matches. The CDR3 is 15 residues long. CDR3 residues: CASSLVSQGAYEQYF. The DNA for the CDR3 is TGCGCCAGCAGCTTGGTCTCCCAGGGGGCTTACGAGCAGTACTTC.

The chain has TRBV5-1 and TRBJ2-7; no definite D call. Germline V gives CDR1 SGHRS, CDR2 YFSETQ. The CDR3 totals 12 residues. V lost 1 base and J lost 7, with 9 bases in between. This CDR3 reads CASSLLSGEQYF. CDR3 bases: TGCGCCAGCAGCTTGCTATCGGGTGAGCAGTACTTC.

The J gene is TRBJ1-2, the V gene TRBV5-6; no definite D call. The CDR3 is 13 amino acids. Germline-derived CDR1 and CDR2 are SGHDT and YYEEEE. The V and J ends lost 4 bases and 4 bases respectively, with 11 bases between them. CDR3 amino acids: CASSLDGSYGYTF. CDR3 nucleotides: TGTGCCAGCAGCCTAGACGGGAGCTATGGCTACACCTTC. The full variable domain, in which reference TRBV5-6 and TRBJ1-2 provide the parts outside the CDR3, is DAGVTQSPTHLIKTRGQQVTLRCSPKSGHDTVSWYQQALGQGPQFIFQYYEEEERQRGNFPDRFSGHQFPNYSSELNVNALLLGDSALYLCASSLDGSYGYTFGSGTRLTVV.

The chain employs TRBV7-6 and TRBJ1-1; the match to TRBD1 covers 7 bases. Looked up from germline, CDR1 is SGHVS and CDR2 is FNYEAQ. The CDR3 totals 15 residues. Trimming cost V 2 bases and J 1 base; bases outside gene matches: 4. The CDR3 loop is CASSLQGGRNTEAFF. The CDR3 DNA sequence: TGTGCCAGCAGCTTACAGGGGGGTCGGAACACTGAAGCTTTCTTT.

The CDR3 sequence is CASTLQAGGELFF. CDR3 DNA: TGTGCCAGCACTCTACAGGCCGGCGGGGAGCTGTTTTTT. The chain carries TRBV7-9 and TRBJ2-2, with D possibly being TRBD1 (5 bases). The CDR3 runs 13 residues. CDR1 SEHNR and CDR2 FQNEAQ come from the germline V gene (reference sequence). The ends were cut back, 7 bases at V and 7 bases at J, with 13 bases in the middle.

This chain links TRBV30 with TRBJ1-4; the D is unclear. The V gene lost 0 bases and the J gene lost 8 bases, with 13 bases spanning the gap. This CDR3 is 14 amino acids long. Looked up from germline, CDR1 is GTSNPN and CDR2 is SVGIG (reference sequence). The CDR3 is CAWSVRLGKEKLFF. CDR3 bases: TGTGCCTGGAGTGTACGACTCGGGAAGGAAAAACTGTTTTTT.

This chain connects TRBV21-1 to TRBJ2-1; TRBD2, as called in the table, went unchecked against the DNA. TRBV21-1 is a documented pseudogene. CDR3 length: 13 amino acids. CDR3 residues: CAVTSGSECEQFF. For the CDR3, the DNA is TGTGCCGTAACTAGCGGGAGTGAGTGTGAGCAGTTCTTC.

V is TRBV21-1 and J is TRBJ2-5; the table's D call, TRBD2, was not checked against the DNA. TRBV21-1 is reported as a pseudogene. The CDR3 is made up of 23 amino acids. In DNA form, the CDR3 reads TGTGCCAGCAGCAAAGCGCGGACCAGACTCAGATCCCGCGGGCTAGCGGGCAGGGAGACCCAGTACTTC. Its translation is CASSKARTRLRSRGLAGRETQYF.

This clone was counted only a few times. V is TRBV2 and J is TRBJ1-5, with D perhaps matching TRBD1 (6 bases). The CDR3 runs 14 residues. V was cut by 6 bases and J by 5 bases, with 14 bases left in between. CDR1 and CDR2 (germline): SNHLY, FYNNEI. The DNA of the CDR3 is TGTGCCAGCAGGCGGACAGAAACCTATCAGCCCCAGCATTTT. It codes for CASRRTETYQPQHF.

This chain connects TRBV27 to TRBJ2-7, with 10 bases aligning to TRBD1. With 6 bases clipped from V and 2 bases from J, the junction kept 7 bases outside the gene matches. Germline V CDR1 and CDR2: MNHEY, SMNVEV (reference sequence). The CDR3 extends over 15 amino acids. CDR3 coding DNA: TGTGCCAGCAGAATCCCGGGACAGGGGACCTACGAGCAGTACTTC. This gives the protein CASRIPGQGTYEQYF.